Listed here is a single TCR beta chain. The sample belongs to a study of CD8+ T cells in alopecia areata. About the study: In an open-label trial, patients got 5 to 10 mg tofacitinib twice daily.

RNA was extracted and reverse transcribed into cDNA as the sequencing template. Libraries were prepared by immunoSEQ multiplex PCR; TCRdb keeps only in-frame clonotypes and omits some of them. The sample lists about 150,000 clones, roughly 62% seen once, with under 6.5% in the top ten. This CDR3 spans 14 amino acids. Trimming shortened V by 5 bases and J by 4 bases, and 13 bases separated the two germline ends. The germline V gene has CDR1 LNHNV and CDR2 YYDKDF (reference sequence). J is TRBJ2-3 and V is TRBV15; TRBD1 might be the D (6 bases). The sequence came from a human donor with alopecia areata. The sequenced sample was CD4+ T cells sorted from blood, obtained at week 0. CDR3 nucleotides: TGTGCCACCAGCTCAGGGGAAGGGGCAGATACGCAGTATTTT. Protein product: CATSSGEGADTQYF.